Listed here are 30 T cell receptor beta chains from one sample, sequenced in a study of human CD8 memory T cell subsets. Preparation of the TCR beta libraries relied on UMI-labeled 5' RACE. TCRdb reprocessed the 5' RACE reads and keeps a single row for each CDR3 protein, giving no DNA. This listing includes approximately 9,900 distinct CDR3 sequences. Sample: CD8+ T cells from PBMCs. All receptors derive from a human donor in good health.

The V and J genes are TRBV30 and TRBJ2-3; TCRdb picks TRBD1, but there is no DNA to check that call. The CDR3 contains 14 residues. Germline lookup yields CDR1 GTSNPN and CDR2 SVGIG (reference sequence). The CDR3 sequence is CAWSPGIRADTQYF. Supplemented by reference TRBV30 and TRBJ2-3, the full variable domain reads SQTIHQWPATLVQPVGSPLSLECTVEGTSNPNLYWYRQAAGRGLQLLFYSVGIGQISSEVPQNLSASRPQDRQFILSSKKLLLSDSGFYLCAWSPGIRADTQYFGPGTRLTVL.

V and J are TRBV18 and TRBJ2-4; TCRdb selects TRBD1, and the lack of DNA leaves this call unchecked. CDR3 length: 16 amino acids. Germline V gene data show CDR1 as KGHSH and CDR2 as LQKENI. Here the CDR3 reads CASSPPQGPNKNIQYF. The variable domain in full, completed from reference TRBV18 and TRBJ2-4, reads NAGVMQNPRHLVRRRGQEARLRCSPMKGHSHVYWYRQLPEEGLKFMVYLQKENIIDESGMPKERFSAEFPKEGPSILRIQQVVRGDSAAYFCASSPPQGPNKNIQYFGAGTRLSVL.

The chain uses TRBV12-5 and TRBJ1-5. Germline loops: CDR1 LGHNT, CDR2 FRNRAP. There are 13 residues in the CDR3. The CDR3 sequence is CASGLDGNQPQHF.

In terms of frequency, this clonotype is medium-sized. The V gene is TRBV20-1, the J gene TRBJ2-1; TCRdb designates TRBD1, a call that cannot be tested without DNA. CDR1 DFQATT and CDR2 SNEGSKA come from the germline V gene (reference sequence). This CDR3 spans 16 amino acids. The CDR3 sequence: CSARSLAGGQYSEQFF.

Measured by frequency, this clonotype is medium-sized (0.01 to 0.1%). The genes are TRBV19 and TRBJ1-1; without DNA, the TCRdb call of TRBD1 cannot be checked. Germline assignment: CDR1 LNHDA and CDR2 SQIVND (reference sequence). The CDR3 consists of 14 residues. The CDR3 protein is CASSLTGGGTEAFF.

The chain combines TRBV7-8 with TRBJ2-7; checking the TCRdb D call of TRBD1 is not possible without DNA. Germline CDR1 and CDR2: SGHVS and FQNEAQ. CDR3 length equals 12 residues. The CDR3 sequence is CASRSQEYEQYF.

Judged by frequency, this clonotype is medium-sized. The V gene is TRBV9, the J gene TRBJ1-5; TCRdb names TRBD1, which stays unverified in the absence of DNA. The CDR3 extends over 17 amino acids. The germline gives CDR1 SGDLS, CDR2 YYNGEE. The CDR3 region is CASSVVIRDRGSQPQHF.

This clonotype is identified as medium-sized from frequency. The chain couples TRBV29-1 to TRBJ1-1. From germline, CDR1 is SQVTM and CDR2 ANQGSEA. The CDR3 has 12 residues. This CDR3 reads CSVYTLDGEAFF.

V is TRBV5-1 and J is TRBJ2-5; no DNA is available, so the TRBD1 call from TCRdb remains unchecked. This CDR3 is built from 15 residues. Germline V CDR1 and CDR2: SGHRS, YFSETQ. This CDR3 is CASPTGGRTQETQYF.

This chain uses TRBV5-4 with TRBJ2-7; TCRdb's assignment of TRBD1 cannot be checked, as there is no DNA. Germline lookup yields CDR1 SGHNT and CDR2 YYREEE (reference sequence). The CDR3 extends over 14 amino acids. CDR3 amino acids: CASSLQGTPYEQYF.

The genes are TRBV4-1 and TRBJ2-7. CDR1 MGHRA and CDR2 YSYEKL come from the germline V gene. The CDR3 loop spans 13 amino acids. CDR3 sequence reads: CASSQAPAYEQYF.

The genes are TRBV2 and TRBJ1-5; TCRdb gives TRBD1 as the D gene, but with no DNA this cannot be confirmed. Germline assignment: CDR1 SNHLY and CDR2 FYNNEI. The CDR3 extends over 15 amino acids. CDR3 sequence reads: CASKQGTGGNQPQHF.

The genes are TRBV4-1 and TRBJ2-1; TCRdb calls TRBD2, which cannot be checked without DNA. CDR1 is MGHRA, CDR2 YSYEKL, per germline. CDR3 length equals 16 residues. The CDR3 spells CASSEGGTREYNEQFF.

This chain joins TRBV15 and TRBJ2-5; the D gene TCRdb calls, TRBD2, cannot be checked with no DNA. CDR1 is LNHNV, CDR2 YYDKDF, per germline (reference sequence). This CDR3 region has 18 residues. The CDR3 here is CATSAGTSGRIEEETQYF.

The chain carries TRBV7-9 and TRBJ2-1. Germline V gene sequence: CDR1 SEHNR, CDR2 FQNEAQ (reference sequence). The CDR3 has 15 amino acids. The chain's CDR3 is CASSLPSIEDNEQFF.

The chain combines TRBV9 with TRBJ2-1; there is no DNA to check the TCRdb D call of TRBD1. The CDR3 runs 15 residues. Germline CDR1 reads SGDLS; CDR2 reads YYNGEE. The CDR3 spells CASSFASSGIGEQFF.

The CDR3 sequence: CAWRTSYEQYF. The chain couples TRBV30 to TRBJ2-7. Germline loops: CDR1 GTSNPN, CDR2 SVGIG (reference sequence). This CDR3 has 11 amino acids.

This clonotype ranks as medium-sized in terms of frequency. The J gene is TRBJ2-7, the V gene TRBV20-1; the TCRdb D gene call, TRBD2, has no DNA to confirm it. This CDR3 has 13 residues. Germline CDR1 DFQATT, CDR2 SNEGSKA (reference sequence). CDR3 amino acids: CSARRQGGYEQYF.

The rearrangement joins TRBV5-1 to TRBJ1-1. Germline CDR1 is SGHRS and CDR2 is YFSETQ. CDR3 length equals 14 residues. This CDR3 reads CASSLSGINTEAFF.

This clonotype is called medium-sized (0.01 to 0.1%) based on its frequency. The CDR3 region is CSVEDLSEREASYEQYF. V usage is TRBV29-1 and J usage is TRBJ2-7; the TCRdb D gene call, TRBD2, has no DNA to confirm it. The length of the CDR3 is 17 residues. Germline V gene lookup returns CDR1 SQVTM and CDR2 ANQGSEA.

CDR3 amino acids: CASSERWGPGTRTEQETQYF. V is TRBV6-1 and J is TRBJ2-5; TCRdb designates TRBD1, a call that cannot be tested without DNA. The CDR3 totals 20 residues. Germline-derived CDR1 and CDR2 are MNHNS and SASEGT.

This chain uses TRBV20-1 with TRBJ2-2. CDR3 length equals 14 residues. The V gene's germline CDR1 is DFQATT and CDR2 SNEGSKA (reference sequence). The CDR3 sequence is CSARMGRDTGELFF.

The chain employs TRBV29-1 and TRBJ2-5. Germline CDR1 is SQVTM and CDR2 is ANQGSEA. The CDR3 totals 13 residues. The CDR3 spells CSVHYPDQETQYF.

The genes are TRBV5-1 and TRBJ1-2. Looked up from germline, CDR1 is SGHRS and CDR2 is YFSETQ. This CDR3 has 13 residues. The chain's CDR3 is CASSLESNYGYTF.

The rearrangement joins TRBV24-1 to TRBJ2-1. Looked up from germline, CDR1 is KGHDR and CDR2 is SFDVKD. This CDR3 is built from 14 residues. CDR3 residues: CATSDFNQPDEQFF.

CDR3 in amino acids: CASSYLDSQETQYF. This chain joins TRBV6-5 and TRBJ2-5; TCRdb gives TRBD1 as the D gene, but with no DNA this cannot be confirmed. Germline loops: CDR1 MNHEY, CDR2 SVGAGI. The CDR3 contains 14 residues.

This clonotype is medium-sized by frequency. CDR3 residues: CASSPVGSGNTIYF. The chain carries TRBV6-6 and TRBJ1-3; TCRdb picks TRBD1, but there is no DNA to check that call. The V gene's germline CDR1 is MNHNY and CDR2 SVGAGI (reference sequence). The CDR3 runs 14 residues.

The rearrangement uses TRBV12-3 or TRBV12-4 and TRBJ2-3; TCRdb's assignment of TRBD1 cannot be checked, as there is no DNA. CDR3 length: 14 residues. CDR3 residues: CASGPGQGADTQYF.

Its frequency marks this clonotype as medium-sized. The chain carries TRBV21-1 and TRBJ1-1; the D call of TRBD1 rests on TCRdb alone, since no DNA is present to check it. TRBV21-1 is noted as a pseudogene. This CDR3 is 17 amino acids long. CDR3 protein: CASSKEFASGMNTEAFF.

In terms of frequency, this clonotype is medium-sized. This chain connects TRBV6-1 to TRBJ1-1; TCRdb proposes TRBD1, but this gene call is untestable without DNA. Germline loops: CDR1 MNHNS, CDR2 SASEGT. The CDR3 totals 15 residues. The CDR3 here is CASKSTQGAGTEAFF.